This TCR beta chain is from a study of shared clonotypes between healthy human individuals. The study's findings and limits: When naive CD4 clonotypes were compared across a few donors, 4% to 5.5% were shared. Sampling was confined to blood; repertoires within tissues likely differ.

Looked up from germline, CDR1 is MGHRA and CDR2 is YSYEKL. V lost 1 base, J lost 5 bases, and 15 bases lay in between. This CDR3 has 16 amino acids. Caucasian adults residing in Nashville, Tennessee made up all the donors. With respect to this clone: Its specificity is not known.

Deep-level settings were used for running the assay. Produced via immunoSEQ multiplex PCR; TCRdb's table is partial and in-frame only. Among roughly 2.5 million clones listed, more than 90% were seen once. This sequence originates from a man between 18 and 29 years old in good health. The rearrangement joins TRBV4-1 to TRBJ2-1, with a possible D match to TRBD2 (7 bases). Material: naive CD4+ T cells sorted from blood. Documented subset: CD45RA+ positively selected. CDR3 DNA: TGCGCCAGCAGCCAAGGGGGGCGGGGGACCCACAATGAGCAGTTCTTC. As protein: CASSQGGRGTHNEQFF.